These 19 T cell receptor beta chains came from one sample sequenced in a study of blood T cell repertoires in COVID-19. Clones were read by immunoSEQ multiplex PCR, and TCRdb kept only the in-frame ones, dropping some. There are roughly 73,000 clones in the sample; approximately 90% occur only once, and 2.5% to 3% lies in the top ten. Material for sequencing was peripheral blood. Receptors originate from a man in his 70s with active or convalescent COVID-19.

This CDR3 is CASRPLRGRDTEAFF. CDR3 DNA sequence: TGTGCCAGCAGGCCCCTGAGGGGGCGCGACACTGAAGCTTTCTTT. This chain links TRBV28 with TRBJ1-1, with 7 positions matching TRBD1. The CDR3 is 15 residues long. Germline-derived CDR1 and CDR2 are MDHEN and SYDVKM. V shed 6 bases, J shed 3 bases, and the junction held 10 bases outside the gene matches.

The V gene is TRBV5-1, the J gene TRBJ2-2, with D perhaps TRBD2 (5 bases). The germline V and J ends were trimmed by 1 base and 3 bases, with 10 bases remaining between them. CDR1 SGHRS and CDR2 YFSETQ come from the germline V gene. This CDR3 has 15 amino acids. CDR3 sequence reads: CASSLRGSDTGELFF. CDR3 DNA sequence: TGCGCCAGCAGCTTGCGGGGTAGTGACACCGGGGAGCTGTTTTTT.

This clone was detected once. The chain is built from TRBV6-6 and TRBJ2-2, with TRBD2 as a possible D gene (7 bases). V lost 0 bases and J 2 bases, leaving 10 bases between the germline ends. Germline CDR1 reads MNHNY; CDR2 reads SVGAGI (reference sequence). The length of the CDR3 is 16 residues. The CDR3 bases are TGTGCCAGCAGTTACTCGGGGGGGCCCAACACCGGGGAGCTGTTTTTT. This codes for CASSYSGGPNTGELFF.

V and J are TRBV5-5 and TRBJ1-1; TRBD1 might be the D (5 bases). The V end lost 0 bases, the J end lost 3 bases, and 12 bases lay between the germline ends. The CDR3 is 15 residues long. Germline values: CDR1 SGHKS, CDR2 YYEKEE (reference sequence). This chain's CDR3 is CASSLVGRVHTEAFF. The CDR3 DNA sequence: TGTGCCAGCAGCTTGGTAGGCAGGGTTCACACTGAAGCTTTCTTT.

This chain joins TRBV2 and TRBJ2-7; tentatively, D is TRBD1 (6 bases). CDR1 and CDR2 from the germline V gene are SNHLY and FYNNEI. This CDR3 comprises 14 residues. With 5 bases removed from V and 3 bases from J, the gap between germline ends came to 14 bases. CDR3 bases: TGTGCCAGCAGTTCCGGGACACCAAGCTACGAGCAGTACTTC. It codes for CASSSGTPSYEQYF.

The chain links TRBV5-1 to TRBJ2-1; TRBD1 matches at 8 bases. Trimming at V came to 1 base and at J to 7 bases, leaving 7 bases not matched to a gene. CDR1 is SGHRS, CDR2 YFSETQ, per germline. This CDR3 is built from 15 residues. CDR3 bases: TGCGCCAGCAGCTTGATGGACAGGGTAACGAATGAGCAGTTCTTC. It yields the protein CASSLMDRVTNEQFF.

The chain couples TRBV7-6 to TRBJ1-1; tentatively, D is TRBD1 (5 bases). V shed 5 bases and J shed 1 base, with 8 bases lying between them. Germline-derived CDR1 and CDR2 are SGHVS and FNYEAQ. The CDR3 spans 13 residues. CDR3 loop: CASSQGENTEAFF. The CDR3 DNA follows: TGTGCCAGCAGCCAAGGGGAGAACACTGAAGCTTTCTTT.

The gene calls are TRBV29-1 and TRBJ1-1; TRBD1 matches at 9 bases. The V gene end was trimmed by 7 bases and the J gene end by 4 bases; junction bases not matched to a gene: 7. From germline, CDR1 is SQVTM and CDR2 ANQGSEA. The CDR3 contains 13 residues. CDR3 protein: CSGGQGLGTEAFF. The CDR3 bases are TGCAGCGGGGGACAGGGTCTAGGCACTGAAGCTTTCTTT.

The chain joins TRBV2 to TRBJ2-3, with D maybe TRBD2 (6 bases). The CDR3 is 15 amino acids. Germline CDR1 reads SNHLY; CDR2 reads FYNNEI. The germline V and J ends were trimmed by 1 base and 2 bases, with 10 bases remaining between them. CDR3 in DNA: TGTGCCAGCAGTGAAGAGAGGGACTTCACAGATACGCAGTATTTT. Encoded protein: CASSEERDFTDTQYF.

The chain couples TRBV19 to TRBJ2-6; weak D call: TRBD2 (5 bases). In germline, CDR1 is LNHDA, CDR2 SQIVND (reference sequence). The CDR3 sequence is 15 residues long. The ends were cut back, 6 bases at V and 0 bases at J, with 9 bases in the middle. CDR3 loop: CASRRASSGANVLTF. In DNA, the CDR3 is TGTGCCAGTAGGCGGGCCAGCTCTGGGGCCAACGTCCTGACTTTC.

In DNA form, the CDR3 reads TGCGCCAGCAGCAGGGCCGCGGGGGGAAGCGAGCAGTACTTC. This encodes CASSRAAGGSEQYF. The chain uses TRBV10-2 and TRBJ2-7; 8 bases fit TRBD2. The CDR3 length is 14 residues. Germline V gene sequence: CDR1 WSHSY, CDR2 SAAADI. The V gene end was trimmed by 6 bases and the J gene end by 6 bases; junction bases not matched to a gene: 10.

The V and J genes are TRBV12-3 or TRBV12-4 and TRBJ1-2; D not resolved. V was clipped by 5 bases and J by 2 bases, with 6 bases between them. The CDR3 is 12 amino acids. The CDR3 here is CASSLRNYGYTF. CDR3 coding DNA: TGTGCCAGCAGTCTGCGGAACTATGGCTACACCTTC.

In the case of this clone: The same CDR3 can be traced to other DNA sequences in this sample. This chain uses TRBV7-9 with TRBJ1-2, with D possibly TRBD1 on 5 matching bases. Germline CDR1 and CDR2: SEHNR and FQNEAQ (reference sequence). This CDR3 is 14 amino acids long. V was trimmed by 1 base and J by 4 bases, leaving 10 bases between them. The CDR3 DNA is TGTGCCAGCAGCTTAGGAGGGACTAGCTATGGCTACACCTTC. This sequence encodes CASSLGGTSYGYTF.

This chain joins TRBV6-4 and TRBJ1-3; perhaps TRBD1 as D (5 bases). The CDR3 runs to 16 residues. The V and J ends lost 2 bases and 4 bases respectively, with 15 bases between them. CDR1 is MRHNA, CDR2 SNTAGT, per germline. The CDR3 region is CASSDPNGGLGNTIYF. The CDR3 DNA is TGTGCCAGCAGTGACCCCAACGGGGGTCTCGGAAACACCATATATTTT.

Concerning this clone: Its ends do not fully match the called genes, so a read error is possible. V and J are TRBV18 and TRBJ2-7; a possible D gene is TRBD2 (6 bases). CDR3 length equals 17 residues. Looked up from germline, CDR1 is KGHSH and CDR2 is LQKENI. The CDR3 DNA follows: TGTGCCAGTTCACCCCTTGTAACCGGGACTTCCTCCTACGAGCAGTACTTC. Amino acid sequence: CASSPLVTGTSSYEQYF.

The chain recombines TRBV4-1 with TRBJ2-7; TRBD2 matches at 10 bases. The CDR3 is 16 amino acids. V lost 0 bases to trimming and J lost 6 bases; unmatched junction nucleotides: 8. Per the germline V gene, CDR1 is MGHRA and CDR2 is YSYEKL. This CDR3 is CASSQETLAGVGEQYF. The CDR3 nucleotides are TGCGCCAGCAGCCAAGAAACCCTAGCGGGAGTGGGCGAGCAGTACTTC.

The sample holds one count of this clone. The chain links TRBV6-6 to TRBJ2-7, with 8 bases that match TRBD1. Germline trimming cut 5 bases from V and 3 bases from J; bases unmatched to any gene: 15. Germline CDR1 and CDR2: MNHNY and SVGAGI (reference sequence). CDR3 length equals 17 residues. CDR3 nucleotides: TGTGCCAGCAGTCTTATCGCGACAGGGGCGCTAAGCTACGAGCAGTACTTC. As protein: CASSLIATGALSYEQYF.

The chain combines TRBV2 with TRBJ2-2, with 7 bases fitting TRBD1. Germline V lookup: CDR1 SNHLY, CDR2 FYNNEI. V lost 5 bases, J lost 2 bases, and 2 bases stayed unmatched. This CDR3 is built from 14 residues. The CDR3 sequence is CASSRDSNTGELFF. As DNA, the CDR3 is TGTGCCAGCAGTCGGGACAGTAACACCGGGGAGCTGTTTTTT.

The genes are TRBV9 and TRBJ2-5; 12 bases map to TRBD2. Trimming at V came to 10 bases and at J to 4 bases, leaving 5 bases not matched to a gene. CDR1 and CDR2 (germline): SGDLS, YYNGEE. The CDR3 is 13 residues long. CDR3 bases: TGTGCCTCTAGCGGGGGGGCCGTAGAGACCCAGTACTTC. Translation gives CASSGGAVETQYF.